Sequencing of this TCR beta chain was carried out in a study of T-cell memory formation after mild COVID-19. Whole-study context: Clusters were largely donor specific. Regarding the study as a whole: Proof of SARS-CoV-2 specificity was absent for the second-wave clones that crested on day 37. The pre-infection memory compartment contained some responding clones, suggesting cross-reactive memory joined.

Note on this clonotype: Its antigen remains unidentified.

From 5'RACE with constant-segment primers came TCR alpha and TCR beta cDNA libraries that carried sample barcodes and UMIs. In TCRdb, the 5' RACE reads were re-called with MiXCR into one record per CDR3 protein. The sample lists roughly 550,000 distinct CDR3 sequences; roughly 20% were seen once. Losses at the gene ends were 5 bases for V and 7 bases for J; bases not matched to a gene: 3. The CDR3 length is 14 residues. Germline loops: CDR1 SGHTA, CDR2 FQGNSA. This rearrangement joins TRBV7-2 to TRBJ2-7; 15 bases line up with TRBD2. Sequenced: PBMCs or a T cell subset sorted from them (not recorded which). The clonotype comes from an adult woman who had mild COVID-19 (a few samples of this study predate the infection). Cell type and time point are not known. The CDR3: CASSVGLAGGEQYF. In DNA form, the CDR3 reads TGTGCCAGCAGCGTCGGACTAGCGGGAGGGGAGCAGTACTTC.